This paragraph covers one TCR beta chain sequence. Antigen: not known. The data belong to a study of PD-1 blockade in classical Hodgkin lymphoma. Study background: Treatment was intravenous nivolumab, 3 mg/kg every 2 weeks, until progression. Regarding the study as a whole: Differences between repertoires have undefined causes, possibly disease activity or prior therapy. Patients starting nivolumab under 1 year after ASCT were excluded.

Here immunoSEQ multiplex PCR was the method, and the copy in TCRdb shows in-frame clones only, minus some. This table has 55,000 to 65,000 clones, around 91% appearing once. Every one of the patients relapsed after autologous stem cell transplantation (brentuximab vedotin exposure was variable). The specimen was peripheral blood mononuclear cells (PBMCs), collected at baseline. This TCR was recovered from a human donor with classical Hodgkin lymphoma.

The CDR3 DNA sequence: TGTGCCATCAGCCTCGACAGGGGGCGAGATGGCTACACCTTC. This sequence encodes CAISLDRGRDGYTF. The chain combines TRBV10-3 with TRBJ1-2; TRBD1 agrees at 10 bases. The junction had 7 bases not matched to a gene; V was cut back by 6 bases and J by 6 bases. Germline V CDR1 and CDR2: ENHRY, SYGVKD. There are 14 residues in the CDR3.